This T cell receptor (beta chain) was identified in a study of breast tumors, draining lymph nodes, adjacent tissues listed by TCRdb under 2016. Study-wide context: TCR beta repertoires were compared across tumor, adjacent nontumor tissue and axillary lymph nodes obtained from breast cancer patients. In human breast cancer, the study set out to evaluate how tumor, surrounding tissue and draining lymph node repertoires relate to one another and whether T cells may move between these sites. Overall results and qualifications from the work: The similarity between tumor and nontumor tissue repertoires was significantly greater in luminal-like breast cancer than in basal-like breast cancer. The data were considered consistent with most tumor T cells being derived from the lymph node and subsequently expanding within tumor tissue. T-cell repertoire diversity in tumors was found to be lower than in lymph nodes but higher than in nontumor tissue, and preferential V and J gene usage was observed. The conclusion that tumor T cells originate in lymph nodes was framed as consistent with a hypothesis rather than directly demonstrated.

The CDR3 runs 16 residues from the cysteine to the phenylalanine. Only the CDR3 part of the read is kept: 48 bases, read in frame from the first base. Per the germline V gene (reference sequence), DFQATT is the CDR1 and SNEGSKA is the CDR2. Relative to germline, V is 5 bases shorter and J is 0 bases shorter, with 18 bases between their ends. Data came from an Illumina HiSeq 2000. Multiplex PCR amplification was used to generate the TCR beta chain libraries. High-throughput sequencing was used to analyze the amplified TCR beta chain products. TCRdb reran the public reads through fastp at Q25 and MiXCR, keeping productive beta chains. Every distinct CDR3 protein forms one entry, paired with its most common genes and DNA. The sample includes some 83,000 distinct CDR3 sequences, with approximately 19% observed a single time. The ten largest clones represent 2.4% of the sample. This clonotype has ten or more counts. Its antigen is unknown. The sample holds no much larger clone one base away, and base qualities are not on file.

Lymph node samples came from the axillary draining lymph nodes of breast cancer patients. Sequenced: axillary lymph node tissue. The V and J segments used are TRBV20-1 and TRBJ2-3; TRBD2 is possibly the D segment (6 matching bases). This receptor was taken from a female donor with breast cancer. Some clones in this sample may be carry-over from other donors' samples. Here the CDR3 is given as CSADTPSGTSTDTQYF. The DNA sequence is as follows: TGCAGTGCTGATACCCCCTCCGGGACTAGCACAGATACGCAGTATTTT.